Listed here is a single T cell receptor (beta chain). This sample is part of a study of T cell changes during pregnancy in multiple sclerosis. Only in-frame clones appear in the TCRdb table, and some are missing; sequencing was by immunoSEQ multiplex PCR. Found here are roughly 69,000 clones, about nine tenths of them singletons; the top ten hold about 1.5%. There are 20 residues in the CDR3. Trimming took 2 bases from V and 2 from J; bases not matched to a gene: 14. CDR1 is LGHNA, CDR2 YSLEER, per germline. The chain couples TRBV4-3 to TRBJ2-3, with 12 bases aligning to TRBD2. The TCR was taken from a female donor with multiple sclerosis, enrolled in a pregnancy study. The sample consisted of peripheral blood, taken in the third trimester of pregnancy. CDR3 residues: CASSQRLAGDPSLYTDTQYF. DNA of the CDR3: TGCGCCAGCAGCCAAAGACTAGCGGGGGACCCATCGCTCTACACAGATACGCAGTATTTT.